Below, 9 T cell receptor beta chains from the same sample are listed, as sequenced in a study of molecular identifiers for immune sequencing clone quantification. TCRdb passed the PCR reads through MiXCR, listing each CDR3 protein once. This table holds hundreds of thousands of distinct CDR3 sequences, less than 30% found once. Sequenced: naive CD8+ T cells from blood, with Jurkat cell RNA spiked in. Subset of the sample: FACS-sorted CD8+CD4-CCR7+CD45RA+ naive T cells. These receptors were obtained from a human donor in good health. Some libraries in this study had Jurkat cell RNA spiked in.

This clonotype was observed at least ten times. V is TRBV9 and J is TRBJ2-5; D not certain. Germline V lookup: CDR1 SGDLS, CDR2 YYNGEE. The CDR3 totals 12 residues. The ends were cut back, 4 bases at V and 5 bases at J, with 9 bases in the middle. CDR3 amino acids: CASSTGWETQYF. The CDR3 coding sequence is TGTGCCAGCAGCACCGGCTGGGAGACCCAGTACTTC. The full variable domain, in which reference TRBV9 and TRBJ2-5 provide the parts outside the CDR3, is DSGVTQTPKHLITATGQRVTLRCSPRSGDLSVYWYQQSLDQGLQFLIQYYNGEERAKGNILERFSAQQFPDLHSELNLSSLELGDSALYFCASSTGWETQYFGPGTRLLVL.

This chain joins TRBV3-1 and TRBJ2-5; the match to TRBD2 covers 8 bases. The CDR3 spans 17 residues. CDR1 is LGHDT, CDR2 YNNKEL, per germline (reference sequence). Trimming at V came to 1 base and at J to 3 bases, leaving 10 bases not matched to a gene. CDR3 nucleotide sequence: TGTGCCAGCAGCCAAGGAGTCCCGGGGGGGCCCGAAGAGACCCAGTACTTC. As protein: CASSQGVPGGPEETQYF.

The chain carries TRBV5-8 and TRBJ2-1; D is ambiguous. V was shortened by 0 bases and J by 2 bases, with 12 bases between the two germline ends. CDR3 length: 16 residues. CDR1 and CDR2 (germline): SGHTS, YDEGEE. The CDR3 loop reads CASSLVVGLAYNEQFF. CDR3 nucleotides: TGTGCCAGCAGCTTGGTTGTAGGGCTTGCCTACAATGAGCAGTTCTTC.

The chain recombines TRBV12-3 or TRBV12-4 with TRBJ1-3, with 8 positions matching TRBD1. Unmatched junction bases numbered 5, after V lost 8 bases and J lost 2 bases. The CDR3 runs to 14 residues. In nucleotides, the CDR3 is TGTGCCAGCGCGCCGACAGGGGCTGGAAACACCATATATTTT. Amino acids: CASAPTGAGNTIYF.

The chain couples TRBV27 to TRBJ1-2; no firm D call. Germline V gene lookup returns CDR1 MNHEY and CDR2 SMNVEV (reference sequence). This CDR3 comprises 13 residues. The germline V and J ends were trimmed by 4 bases and 3 bases, with 9 bases remaining between them. As DNA, the CDR3 is TGTGCCAGCAGTTCCACGGTTGACTATGGCTACACCTTC. It codes for CASSSTVDYGYTF.

The table lists this clonotype with a few counts. At one boundary the junction diverges from the germline segment, which might be a read error. The chain combines TRBV7-6 with TRBJ1-5; D is ambiguous. The CDR3 has 14 amino acids. In germline, CDR1 is SGHVS, CDR2 FNYEAQ. The CDR3 nucleotides read TGTGCCAACAGCTTTCGCGGTGGTAATCAGCCCCAGCATTTT. Residues: CANSFRGGNQPQHF.

In the case of this clonotype: It may be a read error: a sequence one base away is much more abundant. V is TRBV5-6 and J is TRBJ1-1; D is uncertain. This CDR3 has 13 residues. Germline assignment: CDR1 SGHDT and CDR2 YYEEEE. The CDR3 DNA follows: TGTGCCAGCAGTTTGGTGGAGGACACTGAAGCTTTCTTT. Translated, it gives CASSLVEDTEAFF.

The chain has TRBV6-6 and TRBJ1-3; D perhaps matches TRBD1 (5 bases). V shed 6 bases and J shed 3 bases, with 12 bases lying between them. From germline, CDR1 is MNHNY and CDR2 SVGAGI (reference sequence). The CDR3 totals 14 residues. This chain's CDR3 is CASSQEGRGNTIYF. DNA for the CDR3: TGTGCCAGCAGCCAGGAGGGACGTGGAAACACCATATATTTT.

The sample holds many counts of this clonotype. DNA of the CDR3: TGTGCCAGCAGCGTAGAGGCGGGTCACACTGAAGCTTTCTTT. It is translated as CASSVEAGHTEAFF. The J gene is TRBJ1-1, the V gene TRBV9, with D hard to call. The CDR3 runs to 14 residues. Trimming pared 0 bases from V and 3 bases from J, leaving 9 bases between. CDR1 and CDR2 (germline): SGDLS, YYNGEE.